This is a list of T cell receptor beta chains from one sample in a study of OX40 agonist ivuxolimab in advanced cancers. Assay used: immunoSEQ multiplex PCR; TCRdb lists only in-frame clones, some missing. The sample records about 27,000 clones, approximately 80% being singletons. Sequenced here: CD4+ or CD8+ T cells sorted from blood, sampled in a trial of the OX40 agonist ivuxolimab. These receptors were taken from an adult with an advanced solid tumor such as melanoma, head and neck, liver or kidney cancer. Each CDR3 is given with its conserved first and last residue. A D gene is named only where the DNA matches it firmly. Size is omitted from some rows. Given values are once, few, many or a class for expanded clones.

j_gene: TRBJ2-1
d_gene: .
abundance: .
v_gene: TRBV5-1
CDR3aa: CASSSRVNEQFF
CDR3nt: TGCGCCAGCAGCTCTAGGGTAAATGAGCAGTTCTTC

j_gene: TRBJ2-1
d_gene: .
abundance: .
v_gene: TRBV6-5
CDR3aa: CASSPGTLYNEQFF
CDR3nt: TGTGCCAGCAGCCCCGGGACACTCTACAATGAGCAGTTCTTC

j_gene: TRBJ2-3
d_gene: .
abundance: .
v_gene: TRBV6-1
CDR3aa: CASTPGRAFTDTQYF
CDR3nt: TGTGCCAGCACCCCGGGACGGGCATTTACAGATACGCAGTATTTT

j_gene: TRBJ2-5
d_gene: .
abundance: .
v_gene: TRBV30
CDR3aa: CAWSRLKAWVTQYF
CDR3nt: TGTGCCTGGAGCAGACTGAAGGCGTGGGTGACCCAGTACTTC

j_gene: TRBJ2-2
d_gene: TRBD2
abundance: .
v_gene: TRBV5-1
CDR3aa: CASSFRAGENTGELFF
CDR3nt: TGCGCCAGCAGCTTCAGGGCGGGGGAGAACACCGGGGAGCTGTTTTTT

j_gene: TRBJ2-7
d_gene: .
abundance: .
v_gene: TRBV7-9
CDR3aa: CASSPRFGPDEQYF
CDR3nt: TGTGCCAGCAGCCCCCGGTTCGGACCCGACGAGCAGTACTTC

j_gene: TRBJ2-7
d_gene: .
abundance: .
v_gene: TRBV27
CDR3aa: CASSLLRGYEQYF
CDR3nt: TGTGCCAGCAGTTTATTAAGGGGCTACGAGCAGTACTTC

j_gene: TRBJ1-5
d_gene: .
abundance: .
v_gene: TRBV7-9
CDR3aa: CASSFGNQPQHF
CDR3nt: TGTGCCAGCAGCTTTGGGAATCAGCCCCAGCATTTT

j_gene: TRBJ2-2
d_gene: .
abundance: once
v_gene: TRBV5-4
CDR3aa: CASSFVTGPGELFF
CDR3nt: TGTGCCAGCAGCTTTGTAACGGGGCCCGGGGAGCTGTTTTTT

j_gene: TRBJ1-2
d_gene: TRBD1
abundance: .
v_gene: TRBV5-5
CDR3aa: CASSGGQGRLNYGYTF
CDR3nt: TGTGCCAGCAGCGGGGGACAGGGGAGGCTCAACTATGGCTACACCTTC

j_gene: TRBJ2-7
d_gene: TRBD2
abundance: .
v_gene: TRBV19
CDR3aa: CASSWASGTYEQYF
CDR3nt: TGTGCCAGTAGTTGGGCTAGCGGGACCTACGAGCAGTACTTC

j_gene: TRBJ1-2
d_gene: TRBD1
abundance: once
v_gene: TRBV6-5
CDR3aa: CASRRTGIYGYTF
CDR3nt: TGTGCCAGCAGGCGGACAGGGATTTATGGCTACACCTTC

j_gene: TRBJ2-7
d_gene: TRBD1
abundance: .
v_gene: TRBV4-1
CDR3aa: CASSHDRASYEQYF
CDR3nt: TGCGCCAGCAGCCACGACAGGGCATCCTACGAGCAGTACTTC

j_gene: TRBJ2-7
d_gene: .
abundance: .
v_gene: TRBV6-5
CDR3aa: CASSLRQVTYEQYF
CDR3nt: TGTGCCAGCAGTCTTAGACAGGTTACCTACGAGCAGTACTTC

j_gene: TRBJ2-5
d_gene: .
abundance: .
v_gene: TRBV7-2
CDR3aa: CASSSGGGRETQYF
CDR3nt: TGTGCCAGCAGCTCTGGGGGCGGTAGGGAGACCCAGTACTTC

j_gene: TRBJ2-6
d_gene: .
abundance: .
v_gene: TRBV7-3
CDR3aa: CASSSKSGANVLTF
CDR3nt: TGTGCCAGCAGCTCTAAAAGTGGGGCCAACGTCCTGACTTTC

j_gene: TRBJ1-5
d_gene: .
abundance: .
v_gene: TRBV18
CDR3aa: CASSLQGVREPQHF
CDR3nt: TGTGCCAGCTCACTACAGGGTGTTAGGGAGCCCCAGCATTTT

j_gene: TRBJ2-1
d_gene: TRBD2
abundance: .
v_gene: TRBV19
CDR3aa: CATRRGGLYNEQFF
CDR3nt: TGTGCCACTAGGCGGGGGGGCCTCTACAATGAGCAGTTCTTC

j_gene: TRBJ2-2
d_gene: .
abundance: few
v_gene: TRBV7-3
CDR3aa: CASSLSSSANTGELFF
CDR3nt: TGTGCCAGCAGCTTATCCTCCTCCGCGAACACCGGGGAGCTGTTTTTT